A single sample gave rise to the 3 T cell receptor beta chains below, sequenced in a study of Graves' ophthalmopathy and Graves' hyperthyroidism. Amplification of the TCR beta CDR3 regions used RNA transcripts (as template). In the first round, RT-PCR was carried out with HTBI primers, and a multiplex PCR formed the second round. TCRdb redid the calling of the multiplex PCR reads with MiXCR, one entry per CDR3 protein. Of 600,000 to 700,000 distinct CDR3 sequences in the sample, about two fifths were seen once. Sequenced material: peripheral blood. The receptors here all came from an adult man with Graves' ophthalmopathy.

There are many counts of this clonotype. The CDR3 here is CSARDPGGGETQYF. CDR3 coding DNA: TGCAGTGCTAGAGATCCGGGAGGTGGAGAGACCCAGTACTTC. The chain links TRBV20-1 to TRBJ2-5; 7 nucleotides agree with TRBD2. With 0 bases clipped from V and 4 bases from J, the junction kept 5 bases outside the gene matches. Per the germline V gene, CDR1 is DFQATT and CDR2 is SNEGSKA (reference sequence). This CDR3 contains 14 residues.

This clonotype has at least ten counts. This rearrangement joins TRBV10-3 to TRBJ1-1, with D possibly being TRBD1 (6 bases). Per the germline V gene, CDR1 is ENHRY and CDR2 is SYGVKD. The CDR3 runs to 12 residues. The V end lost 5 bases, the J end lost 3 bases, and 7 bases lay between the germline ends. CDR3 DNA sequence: TGTGCCATCAGTAAGGGGGACACTGAAGCTTTCTTT. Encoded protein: CAISKGDTEAFF.

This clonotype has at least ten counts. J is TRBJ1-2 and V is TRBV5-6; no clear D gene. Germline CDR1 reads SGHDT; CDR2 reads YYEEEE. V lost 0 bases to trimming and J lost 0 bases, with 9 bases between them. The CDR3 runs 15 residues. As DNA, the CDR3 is TGTGCCAGCAGCTTGGTAGAGACGACTAACTATGGCTACACCTTC. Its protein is CASSLVETTNYGYTF.